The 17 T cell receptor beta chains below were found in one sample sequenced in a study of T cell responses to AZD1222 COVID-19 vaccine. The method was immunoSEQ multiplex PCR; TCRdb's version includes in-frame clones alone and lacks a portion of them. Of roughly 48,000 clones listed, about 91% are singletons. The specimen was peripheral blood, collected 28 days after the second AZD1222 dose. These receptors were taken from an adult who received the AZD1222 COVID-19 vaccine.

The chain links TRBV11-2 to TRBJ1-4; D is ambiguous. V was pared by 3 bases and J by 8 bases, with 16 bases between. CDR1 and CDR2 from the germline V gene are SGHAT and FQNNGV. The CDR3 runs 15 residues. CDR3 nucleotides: TGTGCCAGCAGCTTCAGCCTAGGAAGGTGGGAAAAACTGTTTTTT. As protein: CASSFSLGRWEKLFF.

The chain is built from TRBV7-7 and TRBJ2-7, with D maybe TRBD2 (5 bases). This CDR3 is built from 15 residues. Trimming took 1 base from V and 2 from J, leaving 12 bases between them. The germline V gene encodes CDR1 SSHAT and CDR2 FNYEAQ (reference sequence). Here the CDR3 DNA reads TGTGCCAGCAGCTTAGGCGCGGGTGGGCCCTACGAGCAGTACTTC. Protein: CASSLGAGGPYEQYF. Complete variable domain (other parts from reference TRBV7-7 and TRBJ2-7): GAGVSQSPRYKVTKRGQDVTLRCDPISSHATLYWYQQALGQGPEFLTYFNYEAQPDKSGLPSDRFSAERPEGSISTLTIQRTEQRDSAMYRCASSLGAGGPYEQYFGPGTRLTVT.

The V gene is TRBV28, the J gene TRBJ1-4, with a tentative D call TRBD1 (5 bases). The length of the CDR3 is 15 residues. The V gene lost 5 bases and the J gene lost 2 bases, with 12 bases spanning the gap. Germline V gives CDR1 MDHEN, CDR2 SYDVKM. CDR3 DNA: TGTGCCAGCAGTCAGACAGTAGTTACTAATGAAAAACTGTTTTTT. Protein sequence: CASSQTVVTNEKLFF.

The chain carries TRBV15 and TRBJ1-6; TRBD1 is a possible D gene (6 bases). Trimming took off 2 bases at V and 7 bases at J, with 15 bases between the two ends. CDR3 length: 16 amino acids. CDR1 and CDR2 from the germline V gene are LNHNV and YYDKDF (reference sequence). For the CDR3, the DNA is TGTGCCACCAGCAGAACACCGGACAGAGGGAATTCACCCCTCCACTTT. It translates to CATSRTPDRGNSPLHF.

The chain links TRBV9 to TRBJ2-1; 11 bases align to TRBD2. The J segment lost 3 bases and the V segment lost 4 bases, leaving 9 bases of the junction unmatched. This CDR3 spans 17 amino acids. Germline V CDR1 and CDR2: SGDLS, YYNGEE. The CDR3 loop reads CASSSHTGTSGYNEQFF. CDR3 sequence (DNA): TGTGCCAGCAGCTCCCATACCGGGACTAGCGGCTACAATGAGCAGTTCTTC.

This CDR3 reads CASSPDGGRTYNEQFF. The CDR3 DNA follows: TGTGCCAGCTCACCGGACGGCGGGCGGACCTACAATGAGCAGTTCTTC. V usage is TRBV18 and J usage is TRBJ2-1, with a weak D call TRBD2 (5 bases). There are 16 residues in the CDR3. The V gene lost 3 bases and the J gene lost 2 bases, with 14 bases spanning the gap. Germline V gene data show CDR1 as KGHSH and CDR2 as LQKENI.

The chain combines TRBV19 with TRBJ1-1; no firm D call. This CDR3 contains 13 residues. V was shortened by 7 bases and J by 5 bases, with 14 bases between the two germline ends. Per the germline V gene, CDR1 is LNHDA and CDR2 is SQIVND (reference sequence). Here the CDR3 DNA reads TGTGCCAGTATAAACGCAGTGTTAACTGAAGCTTTCTTT. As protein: CASINAVLTEAFF.

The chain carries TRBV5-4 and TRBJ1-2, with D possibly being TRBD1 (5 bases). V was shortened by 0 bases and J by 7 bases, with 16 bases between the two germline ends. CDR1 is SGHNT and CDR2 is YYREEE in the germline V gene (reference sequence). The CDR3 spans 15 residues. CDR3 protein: CASSLAGGVMGGYTF. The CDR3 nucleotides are TGTGCCAGCAGCTTGGCCGGAGGGGTAATGGGTGGCTACACCTTC.

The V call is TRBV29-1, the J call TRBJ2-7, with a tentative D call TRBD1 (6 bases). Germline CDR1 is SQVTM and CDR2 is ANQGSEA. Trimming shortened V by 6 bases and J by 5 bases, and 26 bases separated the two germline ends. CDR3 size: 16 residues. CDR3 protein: CSVLWLRAGASHEQYF. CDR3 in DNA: TGCAGCGTCCTGTGGCTGCGGGCAGGGGCTTCCCACGAGCAGTACTTC.

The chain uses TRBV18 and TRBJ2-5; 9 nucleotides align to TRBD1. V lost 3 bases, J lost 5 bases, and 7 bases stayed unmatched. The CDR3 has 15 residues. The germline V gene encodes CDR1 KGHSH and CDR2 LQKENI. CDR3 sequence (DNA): TGTGCCAGCTCACCTCTGACAGGGGGGCATGAGACCCAGTACTTC. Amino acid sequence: CASSPLTGGHETQYF.

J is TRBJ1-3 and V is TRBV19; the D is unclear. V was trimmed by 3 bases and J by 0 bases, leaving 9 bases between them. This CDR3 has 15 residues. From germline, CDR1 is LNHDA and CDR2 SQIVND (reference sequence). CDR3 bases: TGTGCCAGTAGTATCCACAGCTCCTCTGGAAACACCATATATTTT. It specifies CASSIHSSSGNTIYF.

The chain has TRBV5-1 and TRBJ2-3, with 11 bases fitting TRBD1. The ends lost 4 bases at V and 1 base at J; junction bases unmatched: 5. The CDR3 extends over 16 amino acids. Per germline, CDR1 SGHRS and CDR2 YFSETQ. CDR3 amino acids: CASSAGQGVGTDTQYF. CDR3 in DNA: TGCGCCAGCAGCGCGGGACAGGGGGTCGGCACAGATACGCAGTATTTT.

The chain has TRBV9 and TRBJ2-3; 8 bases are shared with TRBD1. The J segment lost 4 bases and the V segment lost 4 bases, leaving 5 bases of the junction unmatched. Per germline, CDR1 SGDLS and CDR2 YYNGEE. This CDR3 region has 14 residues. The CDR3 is CASSLRTGPDTQYF. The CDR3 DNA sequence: TGTGCCAGCAGCCTTCGGACAGGGCCAGATACGCAGTATTTT.

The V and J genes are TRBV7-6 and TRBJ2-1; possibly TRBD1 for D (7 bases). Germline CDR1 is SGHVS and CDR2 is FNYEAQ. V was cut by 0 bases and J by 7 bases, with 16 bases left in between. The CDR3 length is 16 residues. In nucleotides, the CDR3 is TGTGCCAGCAGCTTAGCGATAGGGGGCGCGGGGAATGAGCAGTTCTTC. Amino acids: CASSLAIGGAGNEQFF.

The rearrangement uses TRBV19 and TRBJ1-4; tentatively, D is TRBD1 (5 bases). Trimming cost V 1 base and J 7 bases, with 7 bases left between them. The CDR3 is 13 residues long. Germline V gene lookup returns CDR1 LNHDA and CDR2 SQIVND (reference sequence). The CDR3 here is CASSIGQPEKLFF. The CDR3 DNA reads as TGTGCCAGTAGTATAGGACAGCCTGAAAAACTGTTTTTT.

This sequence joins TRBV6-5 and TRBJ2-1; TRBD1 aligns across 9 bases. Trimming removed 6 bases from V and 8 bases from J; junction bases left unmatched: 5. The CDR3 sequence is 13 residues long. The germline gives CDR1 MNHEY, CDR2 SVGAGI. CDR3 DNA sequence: TGTGCCAGCAGCTACAGGGGGCGCGATGAGCAGTTCTTC. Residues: CASSYRGRDEQFF.

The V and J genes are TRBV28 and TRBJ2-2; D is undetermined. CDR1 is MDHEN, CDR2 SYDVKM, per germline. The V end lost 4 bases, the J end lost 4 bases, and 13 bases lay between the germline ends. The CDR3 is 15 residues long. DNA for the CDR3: TGTGCCAGCAGTTCGGGTGGGCTCTCCACCGGGGAGCTGTTTTTT. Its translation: CASSSGGLSTGELFF.